This entry lists 4 T cell receptor beta chains sequenced from one sample in a study of T cells in Graves' hyperthyroidism and ophthalmopathy. Researchers took RNA transcripts and amplified the TCR beta CDR3 regions from them. The HTBI set primed first-round TCR CDR3 RT-PCR. TCRdb redid the calling of the multiplex PCR reads with MiXCR, one entry per CDR3 protein. The sample shows a few hundred thousand distinct CDR3 sequences, under 25% of them seen only once. Sequencing input: blood. These receptor sequences come from a man aged 18 to 29 with Graves' hyperthyroidism.

The rearrangement uses TRBV28 and TRBJ1-2; 7 positions agree with TRBD1. Germline CDR1 and CDR2: MDHEN and SYDVKM. CDR3 length: 14 residues. V was clipped by 10 bases and J by 8 bases; unmatched bases: 16. The chain's CDR3 is CAIQPADRAGGYTF. The CDR3 nucleotides read TGTGCCATCCAACCCGCCGACAGGGCGGGGGGCTACACCTTC.

Points on this clonotype: Because it lacks the conserved phenylalanine or tryptophan at the end, this CDR3 is likely a read error. Because the CDR3's place on the DNA is in doubt, the DNA is left out and the CDR3 is given as listed by TCRdb. This rearrangement joins TRBV7-4 to TRBJ1-5; the table gives TRBD1 as D, unverified against the DNA. The CDR3 region is 17 residues in length, termini included. Germline values: CDR1 SGHVT, CDR2 SQSDAQ. CDR3 region: CASSSSGTGKGNQPLHL.

Concerning this clonotype itself: One end of the junction does not line up with germline, which may come from a read error. V is TRBV28 and J is TRBJ2-7; TRBD2 matches 7 bases. CDR1 and CDR2 (germline): MDHEN, SYDVKM. The CDR3 is 16 amino acids. This chain's CDR3 is CASSFLTGRSSYGQYF. CDR3 nucleotide sequence: TGTGCCAGCAGTTTTCTCACCGGGAGGTCCTCCTACGGGCAGTACTTC.

This sequence joins TRBV7-2 and TRBJ1-5, with D perhaps matching TRBD1 (5 bases). Germline V gene lookup returns CDR1 SGHTA and CDR2 FQGNSA. The CDR3 sequence is 14 residues long. V was clipped by 3 bases and J by 5 bases, with 11 bases between them. CDR3 coding DNA: TGTGCCAGCAGCTTTTGGACGGGGGATCAGCCCCAGCATTTT. Amino acids: CASSFWTGDQPQHF.